One sample yielded the 7 T cell receptor beta chains listed below, sequenced in a study of Tregs in tolerant kidney transplant recipients (dated by TCRdb to the late 2010s). What this sample's time point label stands for: 6 months after combined kidney and bone marrow transplant. Related donors were used in the transplants with nonmyeloablative bone marrow transplantation, and mixed chimerism was transient in the human trials. Receptors were amplified or captured by the immunoSEQ multiplex PCR assay. Sourced from immuneACCESS, this table was stored by TCRdb with only in-frame sequences that have V and J called. A share of the clones is absent; for the studies checked, an unresolved V gene accounts for under half, and the remainder has no known explanation. Here the sample has 50,000 to 65,000 clones; 70% to 90% occur a single time. The ten largest clones represent 3.8% of the sample. Sequenced here: CD4+ T cells from blood (PBMCs), sampled 6 months after the transplant. These receptors all come from a human patient who received a combined kidney and bone marrow transplant. Donor T cells from the graft may be present among the T cells after a transplant.

The chain employs TRBV6-6 and TRBJ1-2; 7 nucleotides agree with TRBD1. The CDR3 is 12 residues long. Germline-derived CDR1 and CDR2 are MNHNY and SVGAGI (reference sequence). Trimming at V came to 5 bases and at J to 10 bases, leaving 7 bases not matched to a gene. CDR3 DNA: TGTGCCAGCAGTCCATCCGACAGGGACTACACCTTC. As protein: CASSPSDRDYTF.

The chain joins TRBV6-5 to TRBJ1-2; 8 positions agree with TRBD1. The CDR3 is 15 amino acids. Unmatched junction bases numbered 6, after V lost 6 bases and J lost 0 bases. The germline V gene has CDR1 MNHEY and CDR2 SVGAGI. The CDR3 region is CASSRQGSANYGYTF. The CDR3 nucleotides read TGTGCCAGCAGCCGACAGGGGTCAGCTAACTATGGCTACACCTTC.

The V call is TRBV19, the J call TRBJ2-7, with D possibly matching TRBD2 (7 bases). Germline assignment: CDR1 LNHDA and CDR2 SQIVND (reference sequence). Trimming cost V 8 bases and J 4 bases, with 15 bases left between them. This CDR3 is 13 amino acids long. The chain's CDR3 is CASSSGGRYEQYF. The DNA for the CDR3 is TGTGCCAGTTCATCCGGGGGGCGGTACGAGCAGTACTTC.

This chain uses TRBV29-1 with TRBJ2-1; 8 nucleotides agree with TRBD1. V lost 2 bases, J lost 12 bases, and 6 bases stayed unmatched. Germline CDR1 and CDR2: SQVTM and ANQGSEA. This CDR3 spans 12 amino acids. As DNA, the CDR3 is TGCAGCGTTGAACGCCCCGGGACAGGGCAGTTCTTC. This sequence encodes CSVERPGTGQFF.

The rearrangement links TRBV9 to TRBJ1-4, with TRBD1 matching 9 bases. The CDR3 is made up of 15 amino acids. Losses at the gene ends were 2 bases for V and 2 bases for J; bases not matched to a gene: 1. In germline, CDR1 is SGDLS, CDR2 YYNGEE. The CDR3 region is CASSVGTGTNEKLFF. In nucleotides, the CDR3 is TGTGCCAGCAGCGTGGGGACAGGGACTAATGAAAAACTGTTTTTT.

This clone was seen just once. This CDR3 is also generated by other DNA sequences in the sample. The chain employs TRBV9 and TRBJ1-2; D possibly corresponds to TRBD1 (5 bases). V was shortened by 4 bases and J by 7 bases, with 20 bases between the two germline ends. The CDR3 sequence is 15 residues long. The germline V gene encodes CDR1 SGDLS and CDR2 YYNGEE. The CDR3 here is CASSPPVGPQGGYTF. In DNA form, the CDR3 reads TGTGCCAGCAGCCCACCCGTCGGGCCTCAGGGTGGCTACACCTTC.

The rearrangement joins TRBV2 to TRBJ2-1; D is undetermined. The CDR3 length is 14 residues. The V gene lost 3 bases and the J gene lost 8 bases, with 14 bases spanning the gap. The germline V gene has CDR1 SNHLY and CDR2 FYNNEI. In nucleotides, the CDR3 is TGTGCCAGCAGTGAGTATCGGCTAGAGGATGAGCAGTTCTTC. Its translation is CASSEYRLEDEQFF.